These 20 T cell receptor beta chains were sequenced from one sample in a study of control samples from healthy donors and cancer patients. Only in-frame clones appear in the TCRdb table, and some are missing; sequencing was by immunoSEQ multiplex PCR. The sample consists of 150,000 to 200,000 clones, roughly 88% of them appearing once. Sequencing was done on a sample of blood. These receptors were collected from a young man in good health.

The chain has TRBV5-4 and TRBJ2-2, with D unresolved. Germline V gives CDR1 SGHNT, CDR2 YYREEE (reference sequence). This CDR3 spans 14 amino acids. Trimming left V 0 bases short and J 1 base short, with 4 bases between. The CDR3 region has the DNA TGTGCCAGCAGCTTGGGACTGAACACCGGGGAGCTGTTTTTT. Its protein product is CASSLGLNTGELFF.

CDR3 coding DNA: TGTGCCAGCAGTCCGAGGGGACAGGGGAGGGAGACCCAGTACTTC. It codes for CASSPRGQGRETQYF. V and J are TRBV2 and TRBJ2-5; 10 bases agree with TRBD1. Trimming took 5 bases from V and 5 from J; bases not matched to a gene: 8. The CDR3 consists of 15 residues. The germline CDR1 and CDR2 sequences are SNHLY and FYNNEI.

This chain connects TRBV5-1 to TRBJ2-3; D perhaps matches TRBD1 (6 bases). Germline CDR1 is SGHRS and CDR2 is YFSETQ. The V and J ends lost 5 bases and 4 bases respectively, with 8 bases between them. This CDR3 contains 12 residues. CDR3 amino acids: CASRDRSDTQYF. Here the CDR3 DNA reads TGCGCCAGCAGGGACAGATCAGATACGCAGTATTTT.

This clone was found once. The chain combines TRBV28 with TRBJ2-1, with unresolved D. Germline V lookup: CDR1 MDHEN, CDR2 SYDVKM. V was pared by 1 base and J by 3 bases, with 1 base between. This CDR3 region has 12 residues. The CDR3 DNA follows: TGTGCCAGCAGTTTATTCTACAATGAGCAGTTCTTC. Translated: CASSLFYNEQFF. Combining the CDR3 with reference TRBV28 and TRBJ2-1 gives the whole variable domain DVKVTQSSRYLVKRTGEKVFLECVQDMDHENMFWYRQDPGLGLRLIYFSYDVKMKEKGDIPEGYSVSREKKERFSLILESASTNQTSMYLCASSLFYNEQFFGPGTRLTVL.

The gene calls are TRBV28 and TRBJ2-1; the D gene is possibly TRBD2 (6 bases). V dropped 7 bases and J dropped 10 bases, with 17 bases sitting between them. The germline V gene encodes CDR1 MDHEN and CDR2 SYDVKM. The CDR3 loop spans 13 amino acids. CDR3 region: CASNLSSAKEQFF. The CDR3 nucleotides read TGTGCCAGCAACCTCTCTAGCGCGAAGGAGCAGTTCTTC.

This sequence joins TRBV4-3 and TRBJ2-5, with TRBD2 identical over 8 bases. V was pared by 0 bases and J by 5 bases, with 14 bases of the junction left unmatched. This CDR3 has 18 amino acids. CDR1 is LGHNA, CDR2 YSLEER, per germline. The CDR3 spells CASSQDRTSWGRGETQYF. The DNA of the CDR3 is TGCGCCAGCAGCCAAGATCGGACTAGCTGGGGGAGGGGGGAGACCCAGTACTTC.

This rearrangement joins TRBV6-2 or TRBV6-3 to TRBJ2-7; D gene unclear. Germline loops: CDR1 MNHEY, CDR2 SVGEGT. This CDR3 is built from 13 residues. Trimming removed 0 bases at V and 0 bases at J, with 3 bases between. DNA for the CDR3: TGTGCCAGCAGTTACTCAAACTCCTACGAGCAGTACTTC. Amino acids: CASSYSNSYEQYF.

The V call is TRBV6-6, the J call TRBJ2-1; 11 nucleotides align to TRBD2. Germline values: CDR1 MNHNY, CDR2 SVGAGI (reference sequence). This CDR3 spans 16 amino acids. The V segment lost 0 bases and the J segment 4 bases; nucleotides outside the gene matches: 2. In DNA form, the CDR3 reads TGTGCCAGCAGTTACTCTAGCGGGGGGGCGTACAATGAGCAGTTCTTC. It translates to CASSYSSGGAYNEQFF.

The V gene is TRBV7-9, the J gene TRBJ1-2, with D unresolved. This CDR3 contains 18 residues. Germline CDR1 SEHNR, CDR2 FQNEAQ (reference sequence). Trimming removed 0 bases from V and 0 bases from J, with 17 bases in between. The CDR3 sequence is CASSLATTTAIANYGYTF. In DNA, the CDR3 is TGTGCCAGCAGCTTAGCGACAACTACCGCCATAGCTAACTATGGCTACACCTTC.

V gene TRBV28 combines with J gene TRBJ1-2; D not resolved. Germline-derived CDR1 and CDR2 are MDHEN and SYDVKM. The CDR3 extends over 12 amino acids. The V gene lost 10 bases and the J gene lost 8 bases, with 17 bases spanning the gap. The CDR3 loop reads CATFRVTGGYTF. CDR3 coding DNA: TGTGCCACCTTTAGGGTAACGGGGGGCTACACCTTC.

The V call is TRBV11-3, the J call TRBJ2-2; 7 positions agree with TRBD2. CDR3 size: 15 residues. Trimming at V came to 5 bases and at J to 5 bases, leaving 8 bases not matched to a gene. The V gene's germline CDR1 is SGHNT and CDR2 YENEEA. The CDR3 DNA reads as TGTGCCAGCAGCGTTAGCGGGTTGGGGACCGGGGAGCTGTTTTTT. Its protein is CASSVSGLGTGELFF.

This chain joins TRBV27 and TRBJ1-1, with D possibly being TRBD1 (5 bases). V dropped 6 bases and J dropped 0 bases, with 11 bases sitting between them. This CDR3 comprises 14 residues. CDR1 and CDR2 (germline): MNHEY, SMNVEV (reference sequence). This CDR3 reads CASRWRGMNTEAFF. The CDR3 DNA reads TGTGCCAGCAGATGGAGGGGTATGAACACTGAAGCTTTCTTT.

The chain carries TRBV6-5 and TRBJ1-4, with D possibly matching TRBD1 (5 bases). CDR1 MNHEY and CDR2 SVGAGI come from the germline V gene. V was cut by 4 bases and J by 0 bases, with 9 bases left in between. The CDR3 sequence is 15 residues long. The CDR3, as DNA: TGTGCCAGCAGTTTGGACATTCCAACTAATGAAAAACTGTTTTTT. It specifies CASSLDIPTNEKLFF.

This clone came up once. The rearrangement joins TRBV9 to TRBJ1-4; D is perhaps TRBD1 (6 bases). Germline loops: CDR1 SGDLS, CDR2 YYNGEE. Between the trimmed V and J ends, which lost 7 bases and 0 bases, there was a span of 10 bases. This CDR3 comprises 14 residues. CDR3 residues: CASSRGTTNEKLFF. The CDR3 nucleotides read TGTGCCAGCTCGAGGGGGACAACTAATGAAAAACTGTTTTTT.

The CDR3, as DNA: TGTGCCAGCAATCTGGAAAGGGGGAACGGTCAGCCCCAGCATTTT. Translated: CASNLERGNGQPQHF. The chain uses TRBV2 and TRBJ1-5, with TRBD1 as a possible D gene (6 bases). Germline V gives CDR1 SNHLY, CDR2 FYNNEI. The CDR3 spans 15 residues. Trimming removed 7 bases from V and 6 bases from J, with 19 bases in between. Full variable domain (missing parts from reference TRBV2 and TRBJ1-5): EPEVTQTPSHQVTQMGQEVILRCVPISNHLYFYWYRQILGQKVEFLVSFYNNEISEKSEIFDDQFSVERPDGSNFTLKIRSTKLEDSAMYFCASNLERGNGQPQHFGDGTRLSIL.

The gene calls are TRBV28 and TRBJ1-2; D gene uncertain. The germline V gene has CDR1 MDHEN and CDR2 SYDVKM. V was trimmed by 7 bases and J by 3 bases, leaving 12 bases between them. The CDR3 spans 13 residues. Here the CDR3 DNA reads TGTGCCAGCACCTTGACGGTCGACTATGGCTACACCTTC. Amino acids: CASTLTVDYGYTF.

The gene calls are TRBV4-1 and TRBJ2-7; TRBD1 matches at 8 bases. V was clipped by 3 bases and J by 1 base; unmatched bases: 8. CDR1 is MGHRA, CDR2 YSYEKL, per germline. The CDR3 spans 16 residues. CDR3 protein: CASSQIQGASSYEQYF. The CDR3 DNA reads TGCGCCAGCAGCCAGATCCAGGGGGCGAGTTCCTACGAGCAGTACTTC.

The chain joins TRBV11-2 to TRBJ2-5; TRBD1 agrees at 7 bases. The CDR3 sequence is 17 residues long. V was clipped by 5 bases and J by 5 bases; unmatched bases: 17. Germline loops: CDR1 SGHAT, CDR2 FQNNGV. CDR3 sequence: CASSARVPGQRRETQYF. In nucleotides, the CDR3 is TGTGCCAGCAGCGCGAGAGTACCGGGACAGCGGAGGGAGACCCAGTACTTC.

The CDR3 nucleotides read TGTGCTCCAGGGACAGTCATCAGCTCTGGGGCCAACGTCCTGACTTTC. As protein: CAPGTVISSGANVLTF. The V gene is TRBV12-5, the J gene TRBJ2-6, with 7 bases lining up with TRBD1. The CDR3 is 16 amino acids. Germline V gene data show CDR1 as LGHNT and CDR2 as FRNRAP. V dropped 11 bases and J dropped 0; count of bases not matched to a gene: 10.

This clone showed up just a few times. The genes are TRBV5-1 and TRBJ2-2; 7 bases match TRBD1. There are 14 residues in the CDR3. The germline CDR1 and CDR2 sequences are SGHRS and YFSETQ. Germline trimming cut 0 bases from V and 4 bases from J; bases unmatched to any gene: 0. The CDR3 nucleotides read TGCGCCAGCAGCTTGGACAGGGGCACCGGGGAGCTGTTTTTT. This translates into CASSLDRGTGELFF.